This T cell receptor beta chain is drawn from a study of blood T cell repertoires in COVID-19. Looking at the study overall: Collection of acute and convalescent COVID-19 samples took place in the United States, Italy and Spain. Sources were T cells, B-cell-depleted T cells, or PBMCs; the material itself was cDNA or gDNA.

The CDR3 length is 13 residues. The V gene's germline CDR1 is MGHRA and CDR2 YSYEKL. Trimming took off 1 base at V and 5 bases at J, with 9 bases between the two ends. Here immunoSEQ multiplex PCR was the method, and the copy in TCRdb shows in-frame clones only, minus some. This table holds hundreds of thousands of clones, under 90% found once. Among Cohort 3 donors, those recovered had two negative PCRs, clearance, or symptom resolution. The chain recombines TRBV4-1 with TRBJ2-7; TRBD2 is a possible D gene (5 bases). Sequenced material: PBMCs or T cells enriched from blood (not recorded which). The receptor was isolated from a man in his forties or fifties who had recovered from COVID-19. CDR3 in amino acids: CASSQGVGNEQYF. In DNA form, the CDR3 reads TGCGCCAGCAGCCAAGGGGTCGGGAACGAGCAGTACTTC.